The clone carrying this T cell receptor beta chain appeared many times. Its specificity is unknown. Amplified TCR beta CDR3 regions derived from RNA transcripts. The HTBI primer set was used in a first-round RT-PCR of the TCR CDR3. Via MiXCR, TCRdb re-called the multiplex PCR reads, giving one row per CDR3 protein. The sample lists about 620,000 distinct CDR3 sequences; about 16% were seen once. The data stem from a study of T cells in Graves' hyperthyroidism and ophthalmopathy. Overall study results and limits: Most expanded thyroid clonotypes above 0.001 recurred in blood.

The CDR3 has 13 amino acids. V lost 3 bases and J 12 bases, leaving 15 bases between the germline ends. Per germline, CDR1 MNHNS and CDR2 SASEGT. These patients, aged 18 to 65, had recently diagnosed hyperthyroidism lasting under 2 months. The TCR was taken from a woman under 40 with Graves' hyperthyroidism. Sequencing was done on a sample of blood. V usage is TRBV6-1 and J usage is TRBJ2-1; the D gene is possibly TRBD1 (6 bases). The CDR3 DNA is TGTGCCAGCAGTGACTACAGGGAAGTGTCGCAGTTCTTC. It specifies CASSDYREVSQFF.